A single sample gave rise to the 27 T cell receptor beta chains below, sequenced in a study of CD8 T cells in ankylosing spondylitis. One entry per CDR3 protein results from TCRdb running MiXCR on the 5' RACE reads. The data show more than 35,000 distinct CDR3 sequences, around 2.9% seen once. Material: blood, either unsorted or a sorted T cell fraction (not recorded which). Receptors were obtained from a male donor with ankylosing spondylitis or in good health (not recorded which).

This clonotype has at least ten counts. The chain links TRBV9 to TRBJ2-5; D not certain. Germline V gene data show CDR1 as SGDLS and CDR2 as YYNGEE. CDR3 size: 15 residues. The V and J ends lost 4 bases and 5 bases respectively, with 18 bases between them. CDR3 in amino acids: CASSPLMAGQETQYF. In DNA form, the CDR3 reads TGTGCCAGCAGCCCCCTCATGGCAGGCCAGGAGACCCAGTACTTC. Looking up the rest from reference TRBV9 and TRBJ2-5 gives the full variable domain: DSGVTQTPKHLITATGQRVTLRCSPRSGDLSVYWYQQSLDQGLQFLIQYYNGEERAKGNILERFSAQQFPDLHSELNLSSLELGDSALYFCASSPLMAGQETQYFGPGTRLLVL.

This clonotype was observed many times. The genes are TRBV9 and TRBJ2-2; TRBD1 is a possible D gene (6 bases). This CDR3 comprises 15 residues. The germline V gene has CDR1 SGDLS and CDR2 YYNGEE. V was cut by 4 bases and J by 7 bases, with 17 bases left in between. The CDR3 coding sequence is TGTGCCAGCAGCCCCTCTTTCAGGACAGTCGGGGAGCTGTTTTTT. This codes for CASSPSFRTVGELFF.

This clonotype was detected ten times or more. The chain uses TRBV9 and TRBJ2-6; D tentatively fits TRBD1 or TRBD2 (5 bases each). The CDR3 has 18 residues. Germline V CDR1 and CDR2: SGDLS, YYNGEE. The ends were cut back, 0 bases at V and 1 base at J, with 14 bases in the middle. CDR3 nucleotides: TGTGCCAGCAGCGTAGAGGCGAGGGGAATGTCTGGGGCCAACGTCCTGACTTTC. Translation gives CASSVEARGMSGANVLTF.

This clonotype was found many times. The chain has TRBV9 and TRBJ2-3; D possibly corresponds to TRBD2 (5 bases). CDR1 is SGDLS, CDR2 YYNGEE, per germline. Deletions cut 4 bases from V and 4 bases from J, with 19 bases between. The CDR3 spans 16 residues. DNA of the CDR3: TGTGCCAGCAGCCTCGGAACTAGACGTCGACCAGATACGCAGTATTTT. Residues: CASSLGTRRRPDTQYF.

This clonotype has ten or more counts. The chain has TRBV9 and TRBJ2-7; D not resolved. The germline V gene has CDR1 SGDLS and CDR2 YYNGEE. The CDR3 extends over 13 amino acids. Trimming took off 1 base at V and 6 bases at J, with 11 bases between the two ends. The CDR3 spells CASSVNPDGEQYF. CDR3 DNA sequence: TGTGCCAGCAGCGTAAACCCCGACGGCGAGCAGTACTTC.

There are many counts of this clonotype. V and J are TRBV9 and TRBJ2-2, with 7 bases matching TRBD2. Germline CDR1 SGDLS, CDR2 YYNGEE. This CDR3 contains 15 residues. Trimming removed 5 bases from V and 1 base from J; junction bases left unmatched: 5. CDR3 region: CASRPSGENTGELFF. CDR3 sequence (DNA): TGTGCCAGCAGGCCCAGCGGGGAGAACACCGGGGAGCTGTTTTTT.

This clonotype has ten or more counts. V gene TRBV9 combines with J gene TRBJ2-2; D is undetermined. V lost 4 bases and J lost 1, with 11 bases in between. Per the germline V gene, CDR1 is SGDLS and CDR2 is YYNGEE. CDR3 length: 15 residues. The chain's CDR3 is CASSFRSENTGELFF. CDR3 sequence (DNA): TGTGCCAGCAGCTTTCGCAGTGAGAACACCGGGGAGCTGTTTTTT.

This clonotype was observed at least ten times. V gene TRBV9 combines with J gene TRBJ2-1, with TRBD1 matching 11 bases. CDR1 is SGDLS, CDR2 YYNGEE, per germline. The CDR3 runs to 16 residues. V was clipped by 0 bases and J by 9 bases; unmatched bases: 8. CDR3 amino acids: CASSVGVGTGGSEQFF. The CDR3 bases are TGTGCCAGCAGCGTAGGAGTAGGGACAGGGGGGAGTGAGCAGTTCTTC.

As regards this clonotype: A much larger clonotype is one base distant, so this may be a read error. Given the absence of the conserved phenylalanine or tryptophan at the CDR3 end, a read error is likely. The V and J genes are TRBV9 and TRBJ2-3; no reliable D call. V was pared by 4 bases and J by 2 bases, with 11 bases between. CDR1 and CDR2 from the germline V gene are SGDLS and YYNGEE. This CDR3 comprises 14 residues. The CDR3 protein is CASSTEPPTDTQYY. Written as DNA, the CDR3 is TGTGCCAGCAGCACCGAGCCCCCCACAGATACGCAGTATTAT.

This clonotype was seen repeatedly, ten times or more. The rearrangement joins TRBV9 to TRBJ2-7; no clear D gene. Germline lookup yields CDR1 SGDLS and CDR2 YYNGEE. The CDR3 runs 15 residues. The V and J ends lost 0 bases and 0 bases respectively, with 10 bases between them. The CDR3 loop reads CASSVGLTSSYEQYF. In DNA, the CDR3 is TGTGCCAGCAGCGTAGGGCTCACCAGCTCCTACGAGCAGTACTTC. Using reference TRBV9 and TRBJ2-7 for the parts outside the CDR3, the full variable domain is DSGVTQTPKHLITATGQRVTLRCSPRSGDLSVYWYQQSLDQGLQFLIQYYNGEERAKGNILERFSAQQFPDLHSELNLSSLELGDSALYFCASSVGLTSSYEQYFGPGTRLTVT.

In this sample, this clonotype turned up many times. J is TRBJ2-7 and V is TRBV9; D perhaps matches TRBD1 (5 bases). Trimming left V 2 bases short and J 1 base short, with 13 bases between. This CDR3 region has 15 residues. The V gene's germline CDR1 is SGDLS and CDR2 YYNGEE. The CDR3 DNA reads TGTGCCAGCAGCGTCTCCCCGGACATATCCTACGAGCAGTACTTC. The encoded protein is CASSVSPDISYEQYF.

Ten or more counts support this clonotype. The CDR3 is CASSPHEGWRQETQYF. In DNA, the CDR3 is TGTGCCAGCAGTCCCCATGAGGGCTGGCGGCAAGAGACCCAGTACTTC. The chain uses TRBV9 and TRBJ2-5, with D maybe TRBD2 (5 bases). This CDR3 has 16 residues. From germline, CDR1 is SGDLS and CDR2 YYNGEE. V lost 5 bases to trimming and J lost 2 bases, with 19 bases between them.

This clonotype has at least ten counts. The chain combines TRBV9 with TRBJ1-2; D gene unclear. In germline, CDR1 is SGDLS, CDR2 YYNGEE. The V and J ends lost 4 bases and 7 bases respectively, with 17 bases between them. This CDR3 spans 14 amino acids. In DNA, the CDR3 is TGTGCCAGCAGCAGATCCGCGACCCCTCTTGGCTACACCTTC. This gives the protein CASSRSATPLGYTF.

There are many counts of this clonotype. V and J are TRBV9 and TRBJ2-3, with D possibly being TRBD2 (5 bases). Germline V gene lookup returns CDR1 SGDLS and CDR2 YYNGEE. Deletions cut 0 bases from V and 2 bases from J, with 13 bases between. The CDR3 extends over 16 amino acids. The CDR3 reads CASSVESGRYTDTQYF. Written as DNA, the CDR3 is TGTGCCAGCAGCGTAGAAAGCGGAAGATACACAGATACGCAGTATTTT. Filled out from reference TRBV9 and TRBJ2-3, the complete variable domain reads DSGVTQTPKHLITATGQRVTLRCSPRSGDLSVYWYQQSLDQGLQFLIQYYNGEERAKGNILERFSAQQFPDLHSELNLSSLELGDSALYFCASSVESGRYTDTQYFGPGTRLTVL.

V usage is TRBV9 and J usage is TRBJ2-1; TRBD1 is a possible D gene (6 bases). From germline, CDR1 is SGDLS and CDR2 YYNGEE. Trimming stripped 2 bases from V and 3 bases from J, with 9 bases between. The CDR3 contains 14 residues. This CDR3 is CASSVATGYNEQFF. The CDR3 DNA is TGTGCCAGCAGCGTTGCGACAGGCTACAATGAGCAGTTCTTC.

This clonotype was picked up many times. The rearrangement links TRBV9 to TRBJ2-7; D is unclear. V dropped 4 bases and J dropped 6 bases, with 17 bases sitting between them. In germline, CDR1 is SGDLS, CDR2 YYNGEE. The CDR3 has 14 amino acids. CDR3 loop: CASSPHRRLGEQYF. In nucleotides, the CDR3 is TGTGCCAGCAGCCCCCATCGGCGTTTGGGCGAGCAGTACTTC.

In its sample, this clonotype was seen many times. The chain links TRBV9 to TRBJ2-1, with 9 bases lining up with TRBD2. The CDR3 consists of 13 residues. V was clipped by 3 bases and J by 10 bases; unmatched bases: 5. Germline lookup yields CDR1 SGDLS and CDR2 YYNGEE. The CDR3 region has the DNA TGTGCCAGCAGCGCCTTCGGACTAGCGGAGCAGTTCTTC. It encodes CASSAFGLAEQFF.

This clonotype was counted at least ten times. The rearrangement joins TRBV9 to TRBJ2-7; a possible D gene is TRBD2 (7 bases). Germline loops: CDR1 SGDLS, CDR2 YYNGEE. The CDR3 has 16 residues. V lost 2 bases and J 3 bases, leaving 18 bases between the germline ends. The CDR3 reads CASSVRPRGGFYEQYF. The CDR3 DNA reads TGTGCCAGCAGCGTTCGACCGAGGGGGGGCTTCTACGAGCAGTACTTC.

This clonotype showed up many times. V gene TRBV9 combines with J gene TRBJ2-2; no reliable D call. CDR1 SGDLS and CDR2 YYNGEE come from the germline V gene. V lost 6 bases and J 3 bases, leaving 9 bases between the germline ends. This CDR3 contains 13 residues. CDR3 sequence: CASTSWDTGELFF. In DNA form, the CDR3 reads TGTGCCAGCACCTCATGGGACACCGGGGAGCTGTTTTTT. Based on the CDR3 plus reference TRBV9 and TRBJ2-2, the full variable domain is DSGVTQTPKHLITATGQRVTLRCSPRSGDLSVYWYQQSLDQGLQFLIQYYNGEERAKGNILERFSAQQFPDLHSELNLSSLELGDSALYFCASTSWDTGELFFGEGSRLTVL.

This clonotype was seen repeatedly, ten times or more. This chain links TRBV9 with TRBJ2-3, with TRBD1 matching 7 bases. Germline V CDR1 and CDR2: SGDLS, YYNGEE. The CDR3 is 14 residues long. The trim removed 0 bases at V and 11 bases at J, leaving 9 bases unmatched. CDR3 sequence: CASSVEAGGWGQYF. The CDR3 nucleotides read TGTGCCAGCAGCGTAGAGGCAGGGGGTTGGGGGCAGTATTTT.

In this sample, this clonotype turned up many times. The chain recombines TRBV9 with TRBJ2-3, with D perhaps TRBD1 or TRBD2 (5 bases each). V was pared by 2 bases and J by 8 bases, with 12 bases between. This CDR3 is built from 13 residues. Germline V CDR1 and CDR2: SGDLS, YYNGEE. Here the CDR3 reads CASSVGDVGTQYF. CDR3 nucleotide sequence: TGTGCCAGCAGCGTGGGGGACGTAGGTACGCAGTATTTT.

CDR3 in amino acids: CASSTSTGAVYEQYF. The DNA of the CDR3 is TGTGCCAGCAGCACTTCGACGGGGGCAGTCTACGAGCAGTACTTC. The chain couples TRBV9 to TRBJ2-7, with D possibly being TRBD1 or TRBD2 (6 bases each). The ends were cut back, 4 bases at V and 3 bases at J, with 17 bases in the middle. CDR3 length: 15 residues. From germline, CDR1 is SGDLS and CDR2 YYNGEE.

This clonotype came up many times. This sequence joins TRBV9 and TRBJ2-3; D is undetermined. Trimming took 6 bases from V and 0 from J, leaving 11 bases between them. The CDR3 is made up of 14 amino acids. Per germline, CDR1 SGDLS and CDR2 YYNGEE. The CDR3, as DNA: TGTGCCAGCACCACCGGAGTGAGCACAGATACGCAGTATTTT. The encoded protein is CASTTGVSTDTQYF.

The sample holds many counts of this clonotype. This rearrangement joins TRBV9 to TRBJ1-1; D call uncertain. Between the trimmed V and J ends, which lost 2 bases and 1 base, there was a span of 9 bases. The CDR3 contains 14 residues. Germline CDR1 SGDLS, CDR2 YYNGEE. CDR3 amino acids: CASSVGRQNTEAFF. The CDR3, as DNA: TGTGCCAGCAGCGTCGGCAGACAGAACACTGAAGCTTTCTTT. Drawing the rest from reference TRBV9 and TRBJ1-1, the complete variable domain is DSGVTQTPKHLITATGQRVTLRCSPRSGDLSVYWYQQSLDQGLQFLIQYYNGEERAKGNILERFSAQQFPDLHSELNLSSLELGDSALYFCASSVGRQNTEAFFGQGTRLTVV.

In this sample, this clonotype turned up many times. The chain links TRBV9 to TRBJ2-2; D is undetermined. Trimming left V 1 base short and J 0 bases short, with 7 bases between. The CDR3 extends over 15 amino acids. Per germline, CDR1 SGDLS and CDR2 YYNGEE. CDR3 bases: TGTGCCAGCAGCGTATATACTCCGAACACCGGGGAGCTGTTTTTT. It translates to CASSVYTPNTGELFF.

The sample holds many counts of this clonotype. The chain links TRBV9 to TRBJ2-2; 14 nucleotides align to TRBD2. The germline V gene has CDR1 SGDLS and CDR2 YYNGEE. V was pared by 4 bases and J by 4 bases, with 9 bases of the junction left unmatched. The CDR3 has 18 amino acids. The CDR3 nucleotides read TGTGCCAGCAGCCTGGGGACTAGCGGGAGAATTGGCACCGGGGAGCTGTTTTTT. This encodes CASSLGTSGRIGTGELFF.

This clonotype is medium-sized (0.01 to 0.1%) by share. The chain combines TRBV9 with TRBJ1-2, with D uncertain. This CDR3 is 12 amino acids long. Germline assignment: CDR1 SGDLS and CDR2 YYNGEE. The V end was cut by 0 bases, the J end by 4 bases, with 4 bases between. The CDR3 sequence: CASSVDAYGYTF. In DNA, the CDR3 is TGTGCCAGCAGCGTAGACGCCTATGGCTACACCTTC.